These T cell receptor beta chains were read from a single sample in a study of OX40 agonist ivuxolimab in advanced cancers. TCRdb keeps only in-frame clones here, not all; method: immunoSEQ multiplex PCR. The sample records about 69,000 clones, around 80% being singletons. Specimen: CD4+ or CD8+ T cells sorted from blood, collected in a trial of the OX40 agonist ivuxolimab. These receptors came from an adult with an advanced solid tumor such as melanoma, head and neck, liver or kidney cancer. CDR3s include the opening cysteine and the closing phenylalanine or tryptophan. A D gene is named only where the DNA matches it firmly. Size is stated for part of the rows, as once, few or many counts, or as a class when the clone is expanded.

V gene	D gene	J gene	clone size	CDR3 DNA	CDR3 protein
TRBV5-5	.	TRBJ2-5	.	TGTGCCAGCAGCCCGTCTTCAGGCCAAGAGACCCAGTACTTC	CASSPSSGQETQYF
TRBV6-1	.	TRBJ2-2	.	TGTGCCAGCTCCTCTGGGGGGGGCGCCACCGGGGAGCTGTTTTTT	CASSSGGGATGELFF
TRBV10-3	TRBD1	TRBJ2-3	.	TGTGCCATCAGTGATTGGAAGACAGGGGCCTACACAGATACGCAGTATTTT	CAISDWKTGAYTDTQYF
TRBV19	.	TRBJ2-4	.	TGTGCCAGTAGTCCCGGGGGAACGGACATTCAGTACTTC	CASSPGGTDIQYF
TRBV18	.	TRBJ1-4	.	TGTGCCAGCTCTAACAGGGAGTTTGAAAAACTGTTTTTT	CASSNREFEKLFF
TRBV5-1	TRBD2	TRBJ2-2	few	TGCGCCAGCAGCTTGGTGACCAGCGGGGCTGACACCGGGGAGCTGTTTTTT	CASSLVTSGADTGELFF
TRBV7-2	TRBD2	TRBJ2-4	.	TGTGCCAGCAGCGCGGGACTAGAAGGCATTCAGTACTTC	CASSAGLEGIQYF
TRBV28	TRBD2	TRBJ2-7	.	TGTGCCAGCAGTTCTAGCGGAGTTAGCTCCTACGAGCAGTACTTC	CASSSSGVSSYEQYF
TRBV30	TRBD1	TRBJ2-5	.	TGTGCCTGGAGCACCAGACAGGGTAGAGAGACCCAGTACTTC	CAWSTRQGRETQYF
TRBV19	.	TRBJ1-4	.	TGTGCCAGTAGTCTACAGGGACCTAATGAAAAACTGTTTTTT	CASSLQGPNEKLFF
TRBV5-4	.	TRBJ2-7	.	TGTGCCAGCAGCTCCGGGACGGTCACCTACGAGCAGTACTTC	CASSSGTVTYEQYF
TRBV6-1	.	TRBJ1-2	.	TGTGCCAGCAGTGAAGTGGGGGGCCGGAGCTACACCTTC	CASSEVGGRSYTF
TRBV28	TRBD1	TRBJ2-7	.	TGTGCCAGCAGTAAGCCGGGACAGGGGGCAATCGAGCAGTACTTC	CASSKPGQGAIEQYF
TRBV19	.	TRBJ1-1	.	TGTGCCAGTAGTAGGGGCGGGGGGCTACGCCCCACTGAAGCTTTCTTT	CASSRGGGLRPTEAFF
TRBV6-5	TRBD2	TRBJ2-3	.	TGTGCCAGCAGTTACTCTAGCGGGGGGAGGGCAGATACGCAGTATTTT	CASSYSSGGRADTQYF
TRBV30	.	TRBJ1-5	few	TGTGCCTGGAGGAGGGGGACCTCTAGCAATCAGCCCCAGCATTTT	CAWRRGTSSNQPQHF
TRBV6-5	.	TRBJ1-2	.	TGTGCCAGCGGTTGGAACTATGGCTACACCTTC	CASGWNYGYTF
TRBV6-1	.	TRBJ2-7	.	TGTGCCAGCAGGATCACAGGGCGAGCCTACGAGCAGTACTTC	CASRITGRAYEQYF
TRBV30	.	TRBJ1-5	.	TGTGCCTGGAGCCTGCCAAGATTGTATAGCAATCAGCCCCAGCATTTT	CAWSLPRLYSNQPQHF
TRBV4-1	TRBD1	TRBJ1-6	.	TGCGCCAGCAGCCAAGATCAATCCGGGACAGGGGTTTCACCCCTCCACTTT	CASSQDQSGTGVSPLHF
TRBV11-2	.	TRBJ2-5	.	TGTGCCAGCAGCTCCAACTCGGTGCGAGAGACCCAGTACTTC	CASSSNSVRETQYF
TRBV18	.	TRBJ1-4	.	TGTGCCAGCTCACCTCTACCCGTCCAGAGGGGGAATGAAAAACTGTTTTTT	CASSPLPVQRGNEKLFF
TRBV11-1	TRBD2	TRBJ2-5	few	TGTGCCAGCAGCTTTGCGCGGGGGGGCCGGGAGACCCAGTACTTC	CASSFARGGRETQYF
TRBV18	.	TRBJ2-1	once	TGTGCCAGCTCACCATCCCGCTACAATGAGCAGTTCTTC	CASSPSRYNEQFF
TRBV19	.	TRBJ1-1	.	TGTGCCAGTAGTATGCCGGGAGAGAACACTGAAGCTTTCTTT	CASSMPGENTEAFF